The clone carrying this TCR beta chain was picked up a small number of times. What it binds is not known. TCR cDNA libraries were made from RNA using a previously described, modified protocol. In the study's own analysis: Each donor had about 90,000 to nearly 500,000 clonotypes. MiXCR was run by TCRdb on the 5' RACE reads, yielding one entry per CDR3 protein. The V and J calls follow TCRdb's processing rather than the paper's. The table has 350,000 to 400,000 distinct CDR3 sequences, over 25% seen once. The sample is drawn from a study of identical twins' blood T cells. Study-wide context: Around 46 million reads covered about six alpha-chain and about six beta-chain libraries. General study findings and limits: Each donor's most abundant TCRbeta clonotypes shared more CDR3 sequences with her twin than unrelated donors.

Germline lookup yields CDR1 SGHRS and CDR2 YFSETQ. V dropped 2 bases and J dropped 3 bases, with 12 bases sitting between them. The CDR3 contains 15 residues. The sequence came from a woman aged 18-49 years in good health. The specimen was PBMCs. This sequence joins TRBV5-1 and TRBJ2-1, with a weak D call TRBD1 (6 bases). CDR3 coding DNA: TGCGCCAGCAGCTTTGAGCAGGGACACTACAATGAGCAGTTCTTC. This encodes CASSFEQGHYNEQFF.